This T cell receptor (beta chain) was observed in a study of shared clonotypes between healthy human individuals. About the research overall: Aged 18 to 49, the donors were a couple of women and a few men.

General study results and limits: The naive CD4 repertoires of four donors were compared, and roughly 5% of clonotypes were shared.

Replicate PCRs for sorted subsets used around 200 ng DNA; this equaled 30,000 to 35,000 T cell genomes. Libraries were prepared by immunoSEQ multiplex PCR; TCRdb keeps only in-frame clonotypes and omits some of them. The sample consists of about 640,000 clones, about two thirds of them appearing once. All donors were healthy HIV-negative adults lacking recent acute infections or vaccinations. Regarding this clone: Antigen specificity is unknown.

Germline-derived CDR1 and CDR2 are SGHNT and YYREEE (reference sequence). J was trimmed by 3 bases and V by 4 bases; bases with no gene match: 1. The CDR3 loop spans 13 amino acids. The sequenced sample consisted of memory CD4+ T cells sorted from blood. The sample's subset: CD45RA-negative fraction. This clonotype was obtained from a woman in her 30s in good health. The genes are TRBV5-4 and TRBJ2-5; 9 bases are a match to TRBD1. CDR3 sequence reads: CASSRTGEETQYF. Here the CDR3 DNA reads TGTGCCAGCAGCCGGACAGGGGAAGAGACCCAGTACTTC.